A single T cell receptor beta chain is shown here with its context. Its recognized antigen is unknown. Base quality data are lacking; no much larger clone is found one base away. The data originate from a study of T cell responses to AZD1222 COVID-19 vaccine (dated by TCRdb to the early 2020s). Turning to the overall study: Because spike-specific TCR depth and breadth did not differ between the two schedules, AZD1222 recipients who got a second dose at roughly 4 weeks were pooled with those who got a second dose at roughly 12 weeks. Trial participants were enrolled into age subgroups of 18-55, 56-69 and 70-plus years, which contained roughly 150, 30 and 60 TCR-sequenced participants, respectively. A total of about 240 trial participants underwent TCR sequencing, of whom around 200 received two doses of AZD1222 and 26 received two doses of the MenACWY control vaccine.

V is cut by 3 bases and J by 4 bases, and the space between the germline ends is 10 bases. Sequences SGHNT (CDR1) and YYREEE (CDR2) are obtained from the germline V gene (reference sequence). Inclusive of the bounding cysteine and phenylalanine, the CDR3 is 13 residues long. CDR3 DNA only is kept here, 39 bases in frame from base 1. The CDR3 regions of human TCRbeta chains were analyzed by immunosequencing. Concerning the study's data processing: Repertoire TCRs were matched against a reference library of SARS-CoV-2-specific TCRs generated with the MIRA antigen-specificity platform. Breadth was defined as the fraction of unique TCRs that were SARS-CoV-2-associated, and depth was defined as the fraction of total T cells that were SARS-CoV-2-associated. Each spike-specific TCR was assigned to its reactive spike region and to a CD4 or CD8 class using the MIRA data. Log10-transformed breadth and depth values were compared by one-way ANOVA with Sidak's multiple comparisons tests. TCRdb provides this immuneACCESS table in a form limited to in-frame rearrangements. Some clones are lacking; in checked studies, under half of them reflect an unresolved V gene, and why the rest are absent is not known. D and trimming come from the DNA, and the V and J calls and clone size come from that table. Across this sample there are about 150,000 clones, with 92% seen only once. Jointly, the top ten make up around 2.3% of the sample.

This sample's time point label indicates: baseline before first vaccination. Vaccinee samples were obtained from the UK trials COV001 and COV002, which included a single-blind randomized controlled phase 2/3 trial of AZD1222 (ChAdOx1 nCoV-19) in healthy adults. For TCRbeta chain sequencing, PBMC samples were collected from trial participants at day 0 and at day 28 after the second dose. What the work shows at the level of the full study, not this receptor alone: In the small 56-69-year group, the increase in depth fell short of significance, most likely because of low power. Vaccine-associated CD4 TCRs spanned the whole spike protein, with dominant responses in regions 160-218 and 743-854. Reportedly, close to half of the unique spike-specific TCRs recognized epitopes lying outside the regions that are mutated in the B.1.351 and B.1.1.7 variants. A significant rise in spike-specific TCR breadth and depth was observed after two AZD1222 doses relative to day 0 and relative to MenACWY recipients. Because no day 14 peak-response samples were available, the repertoires could be characterized only after the peak T cell response. Most participants were white British and females outnumbered males, and the authors suggested that clonal diversity may have been underestimated. Conclusions about previously exposed vaccinees are limited because only five to seven AZD1222 recipients were SARS-CoV-2 seropositive at baseline.

The chain is made from TRBV5-4 and TRBJ2-5; the D gene is unclear. This receptor was taken from an adult in good health. Specimen: peripheral blood, collected on day 0 of AZD1222 vaccination. The nucleotide sequence reads TGTGCCAGCAGCTCTTGGACGGGAGAGACCCAGTACTTC. Translated, it gives CASSSWTGETQYF.